This T cell receptor beta chain originates from a study of shared clonotypes between healthy human individuals. General study points: Memory subsets had estimated richness that was generally smaller than that of naive subsets.

Positively selected for CCR7, the CD45RO-negative cells used as naive CD8 cells excluded terminally differentiated effector memory CD45RA+ cells. Germline CDR1 and CDR2: MDHEN and SYDVKM. V was clipped by 6 bases and J by 2 bases, with 17 bases between them. The CDR3 extends over 15 amino acids. Regarding this clone: The antigen remains undetermined.

Generated by immunoSEQ multiplex PCR, the TCRdb table keeps only in-frame clones and is missing some. Of about 2,200,000 clones listed, about 92% are singletons. The TCR comes from a man between 18 and 35 years old in good health. Some clones in this sample may be carry-over from other donors' samples. The specimen sequenced was naive CD8+ T cells from PBMCs. The gene calls are TRBV28 and TRBJ2-7; D is possibly TRBD2 (5 bases). The CDR3 here is CASSRPGWQAYEQYF. CDR3 nucleotides: TGTGCCAGCAGCCGACCGGGGTGGCAGGCCTACGAGCAGTACTTC.